What follows describes a single T cell receptor beta chain. These data come from a study of blood T cell repertoires in COVID-19. Study context: Samples came from the United States, Italy and Spain, spanning acute and convalescent COVID-19. Sources were T cells, B-cell-depleted T cells, or PBMCs; the material itself was cDNA or gDNA.

In the authors' workflow: The assay estimated nucleated cells by amplifying reference gene primers. Using immunoSEQ multiplex PCR, the repertoire was profiled, and TCRdb retains in-frame clones only, with some absent. V, J and clone size are taken as reported in that table, and D and trimming were inferred from the DNA itself. The sample lists 180,000 or so clones; under 90% were seen once. J was trimmed by 6 bases and V by 5 bases; bases with no gene match: 13. Looked up from germline, CDR1 is LNHDA and CDR2 is SQIVND (reference sequence). The CDR3 loop spans 17 amino acids. The chain carries TRBV19 and TRBJ2-2; TRBD1 matches 9 bases. This receptor was obtained from a man aged 40-49 years with acute or convalescent COVID-19. Material: peripheral blood. Here the CDR3 reads CASSPRGNRGRSGELFF. The CDR3 region has the DNA TGTGCCAGTAGTCCCCGGGGAAACAGGGGGCGGTCCGGGGAGCTGTTTTTT.